These 28 T cell receptor beta chains were sequenced from one sample in a study of T cells in narcolepsy. Produced via immunoSEQ multiplex PCR; TCRdb's table is partial and in-frame only. The table records around 35,000 clones, 75% to 90% of them present only once. Sequenced material: memory (CD45RA-) CD4+ T cells from blood. Receptors originate from a human donor in good health.

This clone was picked up a small number of times. This chain uses TRBV5-1 with TRBJ2-7, with a tentative D call TRBD2 (6 bases). The germline V gene encodes CDR1 SGHRS and CDR2 YFSETQ. CDR3 size: 16 residues. The V and J ends lost 6 bases and 3 bases respectively, with 22 bases between them. The CDR3 here is CASNAVPGAAVYEQYF. CDR3 nucleotide sequence: TGCGCCAGCAACGCGGTTCCGGGAGCCGCCGTCTACGAGCAGTACTTC.

This sequence joins TRBV19 and TRBJ2-2; D remains ambiguous. The CDR3 covers 11 residues. V was cut by 7 bases and J by 7 bases, with 7 bases left in between. Germline lookup yields CDR1 LNHDA and CDR2 SQIVND (reference sequence). The CDR3 loop is CASTWGGELFF. The DNA of the CDR3 is TGTGCCAGTACTTGGGGCGGGGAGCTGTTTTTT. The full variable domain, in which reference TRBV19 and TRBJ2-2 provide the parts outside the CDR3, is DGGITQSPKYLFRKEGQNVTLSCEQNLNHDAMYWYRQDPGQGLRLIYYSQIVNDFQKGDIAEGYSVSREKKESFPLTVTSAQKNPTAFYLCASTWGGELFFGEGSRLTVL.

The chain joins TRBV13 to TRBJ1-2; a possible D gene is TRBD1 (5 bases). In germline, CDR1 is PRHDT, CDR2 FYEKMQ (reference sequence). The CDR3 extends over 16 amino acids. The V and J ends lost 1 base and 2 bases respectively, with 14 bases between them. DNA of the CDR3: TGTGCCAGCAGCTTAGTGGGGGTTCAGGCAAACTATGGCTACACCTTC. It encodes CASSLVGVQANYGYTF.

The chain is built from TRBV6-5 and TRBJ1-5; no firm D call. CDR1 MNHEY and CDR2 SVGAGI come from the germline V gene. Between the trimmed V and J ends, which lost 6 bases and 3 bases, there was a span of 12 bases. This CDR3 contains 14 residues. CDR3 DNA: TGTGCCAGCAGACCGCAGCAGACCAATCAGCCCCAGCATTTT. This sequence encodes CASRPQQTNQPQHF.

This rearrangement joins TRBV2 to TRBJ2-2; 9 positions agree with TRBD1. This CDR3 region has 15 residues. J was trimmed by 2 bases and V by 6 bases; bases with no gene match: 4. CDR1 is SNHLY, CDR2 FYNNEI, per germline. The CDR3 region is CASRGTGRNTGELFF. CDR3 nucleotides: TGTGCCAGCAGGGGGACAGGGCGCAACACCGGGGAGCTGTTTTTT.

This chain connects TRBV5-1 to TRBJ2-1, with D maybe TRBD2 (6 bases). V lost 1 base to trimming and J lost 5 bases, with 13 bases between them. The CDR3 covers 15 residues. CDR1 is SGHRS and CDR2 is YFSETQ in the germline V gene. CDR3 in amino acids: CASSLTGEAHNEQFF. The CDR3 DNA follows: TGCGCCAGCAGCTTGACGGGGGAAGCACACAATGAGCAGTTCTTC.

The V call is TRBV7-2, the J call TRBJ2-1; tentatively, D is TRBD2 (6 bases). The germline V gene has CDR1 SGHTA and CDR2 FQGNSA. The V and J ends lost 6 bases and 0 bases respectively, with 12 bases between them. This CDR3 is built from 15 residues. The CDR3 nucleotides are TGTGCCAGCAGGCGGACGGGAGACTCCTACAATGAGCAGTTCTTC. Its translation: CASRRTGDSYNEQFF.

The genes are TRBV6-4 and TRBJ1-5; 9 bases fit TRBD1. The germline V gene has CDR1 MRHNA and CDR2 SNTAGT. The CDR3 has 14 residues. V shed 8 bases, J shed 0 bases, and the junction held 2 bases outside the gene matches. The DNA of the CDR3 is TGTGCCAGCGGACAGGGGAGTAGCAATCAGCCCCAGCATTTT. Residues: CASGQGSSNQPQHF.

The rearrangement uses TRBV7-3 and TRBJ2-2; 11 positions agree with TRBD2. Germline-derived CDR1 and CDR2 are SGHTA and FQGTGA. Losses at the gene ends were 5 bases for V and 7 bases for J; bases not matched to a gene: 12. This CDR3 has 17 residues. CDR3: CASSLGIAGGPDGELFF. The DNA for the CDR3 is TGTGCCAGCAGCCTCGGGATAGCGGGAGGGCCGGACGGGGAGCTGTTTTTT.

This clone was seen more than once but under ten times. The rearrangement links TRBV6-6 to TRBJ2-3; no clear D. The germline CDR1 and CDR2 sequences are MNHNY and SVGAGI (reference sequence). This CDR3 has 14 residues. CDR3 in amino acids: CATGRRISTDTQYF. The CDR3 nucleotides read TGTGCAACCGGGCGGCGAATTAGCACAGATACGCAGTATTTT.

The chain couples TRBV4-1 to TRBJ2-2, with D perhaps matching TRBD1 (6 bases). In germline, CDR1 is MGHRA, CDR2 YSYEKL. The CDR3 covers 16 residues. V lost 0 bases and J lost 4, with 12 bases in between. CDR3: CASSQEPQGSTGELFF. CDR3 sequence (DNA): TGCGCCAGCAGCCAAGAGCCACAGGGATCCACCGGGGAGCTGTTTTTT.

The chain has TRBV5-5 and TRBJ2-5; 7 nucleotides align to TRBD2. Germline V gives CDR1 SGHKS, CDR2 YYEKEE (reference sequence). The CDR3 has 17 residues. The trim removed 5 bases at V and 4 bases at J, leaving 17 bases unmatched. The CDR3, as DNA: TGTGCCAGCAGACCACGCATGATAGGGAGCGGGGTAGAGACCCAGTACTTC. This translates into CASRPRMIGSGVETQYF.

The gene calls are TRBV6-5 and TRBJ2-5; unclear D gene. The germline gives CDR1 MNHEY, CDR2 SVGAGI. This CDR3 has 12 residues. The germline V and J ends were trimmed by 5 bases and 5 bases, with 9 bases remaining between them. For the CDR3, the DNA is TGTGCCAGCAGTCCGGTTGCGGAGACCCAGTACTTC. Protein product: CASSPVAETQYF.

Only a few counts were recorded for this clone. This sequence joins TRBV18 and TRBJ1-3; D remains ambiguous. The CDR3 consists of 15 residues. The germline V and J ends were trimmed by 3 bases and 4 bases, with 13 bases remaining between them. Germline CDR1 reads KGHSH; CDR2 reads LQKENI. CDR3 region: CASSPSSGNGNTIYF. The CDR3 nucleotides read TGTGCCAGCTCACCCTCCTCGGGCAACGGAAACACCATATATTTT.

The gene calls are TRBV27 and TRBJ1-2; D not certain. Trimming shortened V by 6 bases and J by 9 bases, and 14 bases separated the two germline ends. Germline V gives CDR1 MNHEY, CDR2 SMNVEV (reference sequence). This CDR3 is 12 amino acids long. Here the CDR3 reads CASSSGSRSYTF. The CDR3 region has the DNA TGTGCCAGCAGCTCCGGGAGCAGGAGCTACACCTTC.

J is TRBJ2-1 and V is TRBV28; 9 bases agree with TRBD1. This CDR3 spans 16 amino acids. With 1 base clipped from V and 6 bases from J, the junction kept 7 bases outside the gene matches. Germline loops: CDR1 MDHEN, CDR2 SYDVKM. The CDR3 loop is CASSLSGQGKGNEQFF. In DNA, the CDR3 is TGTGCCAGCAGTTTATCCGGACAGGGGAAGGGCAATGAGCAGTTCTTC.

The chain employs TRBV28 and TRBJ2-2; TRBD1 matches at 9 bases. Germline CDR1 reads MDHEN; CDR2 reads SYDVKM. J was trimmed by 1 base and V by 6 bases; bases with no gene match: 24. The CDR3 contains 22 residues. The CDR3, as DNA: TGTGCCAGCAGGCCCCGCTCCTCGGGACAGGGAGGGAAATTACGGAACACCGGGGAGCTGTTTTTT. Translated, it gives CASRPRSSGQGGKLRNTGELFF.

The genes are TRBV7-2 and TRBJ2-1, with unresolved D. CDR3 length: 11 amino acids. Germline-derived CDR1 and CDR2 are SGHTA and FQGNSA. With 5 bases removed from V and 5 bases from J, the gap between germline ends came to 4 bases. Here the CDR3 reads CASSPDNEQFF. CDR3 DNA: TGTGCCAGCAGCCCAGACAATGAGCAGTTCTTC. The variable domain in full, with the rest retrieved from reference TRBV7-2 and TRBJ2-1, is GAGVSQSPSNKVTEKGKDVELRCDPISGHTALYWYRQSLGQGLEFLIYFQGNSAPDKSGLPSDRFSAERTGGSVSTLTIQRTQQEDSAVYLCASSPDNEQFFGPGTRLTVL.

This clone occurred a few times. This chain links TRBV14 with TRBJ1-3; D unclear. The V end lost 8 bases, the J end lost 6 bases, and 17 bases lay between the germline ends. The CDR3 runs to 14 residues. CDR1 and CDR2 from the germline V gene are SGHDN and FVKESK. CDR3 protein: CASQSSPPANTIYF. Written as DNA, the CDR3 is TGTGCCAGCCAATCGAGTCCTCCCGCAAACACCATATATTTT.

This chain links TRBV27 with TRBJ2-3; D is possibly TRBD2 (6 bases). Germline CDR1 reads MNHEY; CDR2 reads SMNVEV (reference sequence). With 2 bases removed from V and 6 bases from J, the gap between germline ends came to 9 bases. This CDR3 has 13 amino acids. CDR3 amino acids: CASSLKRGDTQYF. The CDR3 DNA reads as TGTGCCAGCAGTTTAAAACGGGGGGATACGCAGTATTTT.

The gene calls are TRBV19 and TRBJ2-7, with 8 bases matching TRBD2. In germline, CDR1 is LNHDA, CDR2 SQIVND (reference sequence). The CDR3 has 17 amino acids. V lost 3 bases to trimming and J lost 6 bases; unmatched junction nucleotides: 16. The CDR3 sequence is CASSMIGVAGHPGEQYF. The CDR3 nucleotides read TGTGCCAGTAGTATGATTGGGGTAGCGGGACACCCCGGCGAGCAGTACTTC.

The rearrangement joins TRBV7-2 to TRBJ2-2; D uncertain. This CDR3 is built from 15 residues. Germline-derived CDR1 and CDR2 are SGHTA and FQGNSA. V shed 4 bases and J shed 7 bases, with 16 bases lying between them. Here the CDR3 DNA reads TGTGCCAGCAGCTCTGAACCACCGATGAACGGGGAGCTGTTTTTT. Amino acids: CASSSEPPMNGELFF.

The rearrangement joins TRBV28 to TRBJ2-3, with no clear D. The CDR3 has 16 amino acids. CDR1 is MDHEN and CDR2 is SYDVKM in the germline V gene. V was pared by 1 base and J by 0 bases, with 11 bases between. The CDR3 here is CASSLFGVTSTDTQYF. The CDR3 nucleotides read TGTGCCAGCAGTTTATTCGGAGTTACTAGCACAGATACGCAGTATTTT.

The chain joins TRBV29-1 to TRBJ2-3; D is uncertain. Germline CDR1 and CDR2: SQVTM and ANQGSEA. The CDR3 runs to 11 residues. The V gene lost 4 bases and the J gene lost 6 bases, with 8 bases spanning the gap. Here the CDR3 reads CSVVPPDTQYF. DNA for the CDR3: TGCAGCGTTGTTCCCCCCGATACGCAGTATTTT.

This chain connects TRBV13 to TRBJ1-3; no firm D call. Germline assignment: CDR1 PRHDT and CDR2 FYEKMQ (reference sequence). The V and J ends lost 0 bases and 0 bases respectively, with 3 bases between them. CDR3 size: 14 residues. CDR3 sequence reads: CASSLGSSGNTIYF. The CDR3 DNA sequence: TGTGCCAGCAGCTTAGGGAGCTCTGGAAACACCATATATTTT. Supplemented by reference TRBV13 and TRBJ1-3, the full variable domain reads AAGVIQSPRHLIKEKRETATLKCYPIPRHDTVYWYQQGPGQDPQFLISFYEKMQSDKGSIPDRFSAQQFSDYHSELNMSSLELGDSALYFCASSLGSSGNTIYFGEGSWLTVV.

The chain combines TRBV19 with TRBJ2-2; D is uncertain. CDR3 size: 14 residues. The germline V and J ends were trimmed by 2 bases and 7 bases, with 11 bases remaining between them. The germline V gene encodes CDR1 LNHDA and CDR2 SQIVND (reference sequence). This chain's CDR3 is CASSIISINGELFF. CDR3 coding DNA: TGTGCCAGTAGTATAATAAGCATCAACGGGGAGCTGTTTTTT.

The chain combines TRBV6-5 with TRBJ1-1, with TRBD1 matching over 12 bases. This CDR3 region has 14 residues. Germline CDR1 and CDR2: MNHEY and SVGAGI. V shed 4 bases, J shed 5 bases, and the junction held 2 bases outside the gene matches. The CDR3 sequence: CASSSGQGATEAFF. CDR3 nucleotides: TGTGCCAGCAGTTCGGGACAGGGGGCTACTGAAGCTTTCTTT.

This sequence joins TRBV5-3 and TRBJ2-7; the D call may be TRBD1 or TRBD2 (5 bases each). TRBV5-3 is identified as an open reading frame with a role that is uncertain. Trimming left V 2 bases short and J 4 bases short, with 13 bases between. The CDR3 is 14 residues long. For the CDR3, the DNA is TGTGCCAGAAGCTTCTACAGGAGGCGGTACGAGCAGTACTTC. Protein: CARSFYRRRYEQYF.